A selection of T cell receptor beta chains follows, all from one sample in a study of shared clonotypes between healthy human individuals. Data came from immunoSEQ multiplex PCR; TCRdb stores just in-frame clones and leaves some out. The sample has about 2.4 million clones; approximately 94% are singletons. Sample: naive CD4+ T cells from PBMCs. Receptor source: a man between 18 and 29 years old in good health. Some clones in this sample may be carry-over from other donors' samples. CDR3s include the opening cysteine and the closing phenylalanine or tryptophan. The D gene is left open where the match is weak. Clone size is not always given. Where it is, it says once, few, many or a class for expanded clones.

CDR3: CASSSPSRGGEAFF
DNA: TGTGCCAGCAGCTCACCCTCCCGGGGTGGTGAAGCTTTCTTT
size: NA
V: TRBV7-9
J: TRBJ1-1
D: NA

CDR3: CASSQDIGQGALYGYTF
DNA: TGCGCCAGCAGCCAAGATATTGGACAGGGGGCTTTATATGGCTACACCTTC
size: NA
V: TRBV4-3
J: TRBJ1-2
D: TRBD1

CDR3: CAWTDGQNIQYF
DNA: TGTGCCTGGACTGACGGACAAAACATTCAGTACTTC
size: NA
V: TRBV30
J: TRBJ2-4
D: NA

CDR3: CASSPGSTTEAFF
DNA: TGCGCCAGCAGCCCGGGGTCGACCACTGAAGCTTTCTTT
size: NA
V: TRBV5-1
J: TRBJ1-1
D: NA

CDR3: CASTFSNGIEEQFF
DNA: TGCGCCAGCACCTTCTCGAACGGGATCGAAGAGCAGTTCTTC
size: NA
V: TRBV5-1
J: TRBJ2-1
D: NA

CDR3: CASSPPGRYNEQFF
DNA: TGTGCCAGCTCACCCCCTGGCCGGTACAATGAGCAGTTCTTC
size: NA
V: TRBV18
J: TRBJ2-1
D: NA

CDR3: CASGGIYSNQPQHF
DNA: TGTGCCAGCGGAGGAATATATAGCAATCAGCCCCAGCATTTT
size: once
V: TRBV6-1
J: TRBJ1-5
D: NA

CDR3: CASSYSGSGYNEQFF
DNA: TGTGCCAGCAGTTATTCAGGAAGCGGCTACAATGAGCAGTTCTTC
size: NA
V: TRBV6-6
J: TRBJ2-1
D: NA

CDR3: CASSPGTSRSYEQYF
DNA: TGCGCCAGCAGCCCGGGGACTAGCAGGTCCTACGAGCAGTACTTC
size: NA
V: TRBV5-1
J: TRBJ2-7
D: TRBD2

CDR3: CASSEAGWADYEQYF
DNA: TGTGCCAGCAGTGAAGCGGGGTGGGCAGACTACGAGCAGTACTTC
size: NA
V: TRBV6-1
J: TRBJ2-7
D: NA

CDR3: CASSLSSSPYYEQYF
DNA: TGTGCCAGCAGTTTATCCAGCAGCCCTTACTACGAGCAGTACTTC
size: once
V: TRBV27
J: TRBJ2-7
D: NA

CDR3: CASSLRTGNGYEQYF
DNA: TGTGCCAGCAGCTTAAGAACGGGGAACGGCTACGAGCAGTACTTC
size: NA
V: TRBV7-3
J: TRBJ2-7
D: NA

CDR3: CASSSDSLPNTEAFF
DNA: TGCGCCAGCAGCTCGGACAGCCTACCGAACACTGAAGCTTTCTTT
size: once
V: TRBV5-1
J: TRBJ1-1
D: NA

CDR3: CASSGQGGYTF
DNA: TGTGCCAGCAGTGGACAGGGTGGCTACACCTTC
size: NA
V: TRBV6-4
J: TRBJ1-2
D: TRBD1

CDR3: CSVELTGELFF
DNA: TGCAGCGTTGAGTTGACCGGGGAGCTGTTTTTT
size: NA
V: TRBV29-1
J: TRBJ2-2
D: NA

CDR3: CATSPGQGLTDTQYF
DNA: TGTGCCACCAGTCCGGGACAGGGCCTGACAGATACGCAGTATTTT
size: NA
V: TRBV15
J: TRBJ2-3
D: TRBD1

CDR3: CASSERAGTDTQYF
DNA: TGTGCCAGCAGTGAGAGGGCGGGCACGGATACGCAGTATTTT
size: NA
V: TRBV9
J: TRBJ2-3
D: NA

CDR3: CSAVHLETQYF
DNA: TGCAGTGCTGTTCACCTAGAGACCCAGTACTTC
size: NA
V: TRBV20-1
J: TRBJ2-5
D: NA

CDR3: CASSYSSGDTDTQYF
DNA: TGTGCCAGCAGTTACTCGTCCGGGGACACAGATACGCAGTATTTT
size: NA
V: TRBV6-5
J: TRBJ2-3
D: NA

CDR3: CASSLGLYYEQYF
DNA: TGCGCCAGCAGCTTAGGCCTTTACTACGAGCAGTACTTC
size: once
V: TRBV5-1
J: TRBJ2-7
D: NA

CDR3: CASQVGGTGNTEAFF
DNA: TGTGCCAGCCAGGTTGGAGGTACTGGGAACACTGAAGCTTTCTTT
size: NA
V: TRBV28
J: TRBJ1-1
D: NA

CDR3: CASSVTVNTGELFF
DNA: TGTGCCAGCAGTGTAACAGTGAACACCGGGGAGCTGTTTTTT
size: NA
V: TRBV28
J: TRBJ2-2
D: NA

CDR3: CAWSSGLAAGELFF
DNA: TGTGCCTGGAGTTCGGGACTAGCCGCCGGGGAGCTGTTTTTT
size: NA
V: TRBV30
J: TRBJ2-2
D: TRBD2

CDR3: CASSYLPGDTGELFF
DNA: TGTGCCAGCAGCTACTTGCCGGGTGACACCGGGGAGCTGTTTTTT
size: NA
V: TRBV7-8
J: TRBJ2-2
D: NA

CDR3: CASSLAGGFTGELFF
DNA: TGCGCCAGCAGCTTAGCAGGGGGGTTTACCGGGGAGCTGTTTTTT
size: NA
V: TRBV5-1
J: TRBJ2-2
D: NA

CDR3: CASSQGKTGFYGYTF
DNA: TGCGCCAGCAGCCAAGGGAAAACAGGGTTCTATGGCTACACCTTC
size: NA
V: TRBV4-3
J: TRBJ1-2
D: NA

CDR3: CASSPGGQSYGYTF
DNA: TGTGCCAGCAGCCCTGGTGGGCAGTCCTATGGCTACACCTTC
size: few
V: TRBV7-9
J: TRBJ1-2
D: NA

CDR3: CASSLGSRPGGLYNEQFF
DNA: TGTGCCAGCAGCTTAGGTTCCAGACCGGGAGGACTTTACAATGAGCAGTTCTTC
size: NA
V: TRBV7-2
J: TRBJ2-1
D: TRBD2

CDR3: CASSLYSGSLTDTQYF
DNA: TGTGCCAGCAGCTTGTACAGTGGATCCCTCACAGATACGCAGTATTTT
size: NA
V: TRBV5-4
J: TRBJ2-3
D: NA

CDR3: CAISEFRERNTGELFF
DNA: TGTGCCATCAGTGAGTTCCGGGAGCGGAACACCGGGGAGCTGTTTTTT
size: NA
V: TRBV10-3
J: TRBJ2-2
D: NA

CDR3: CASSVLGLAGGIDTQYF
DNA: TGTGCCAGCAGTGTCCTGGGACTAGCGGGAGGAATAGATACGCAGTATTTT
size: NA
V: TRBV25-1
J: TRBJ2-3
D: TRBD2

CDR3: CASSLFSGRGHETQYF
DNA: TGCGCCAGCAGCTTATTCAGCGGGAGGGGTCACGAGACCCAGTACTTC
size: NA
V: TRBV5-1
J: TRBJ2-5
D: TRBD2

CDR3: CATSIPGGGTEAFF
DNA: TGTGCCACCAGCATTCCTGGGGGGGGCACTGAAGCTTTCTTT
size: NA
V: TRBV15
J: TRBJ1-1
D: NA

CDR3: CASSLKGHETQYF
DNA: TGTGCCAGCAGCTTAAAGGGTCACGAGACCCAGTACTTC
size: NA
V: TRBV7-3
J: TRBJ2-5
D: NA

CDR3: CASSLQGSSYNEQFF
DNA: TGCGCCAGCAGCTTGCAGGGGAGCTCCTACAATGAGCAGTTCTTC
size: NA
V: TRBV5-1
J: TRBJ2-1
D: NA

CDR3: CASSEKSGSYTLSYEQYF
DNA: TGTGCCAGCAGTGAAAAATCGGGATCTTATACCCTCTCGTACGAGCAGTACTTC
size: NA
V: TRBV6-1
J: TRBJ2-7
D: NA

CDR3: CASSHQQDLQREFAEAFF
DNA: TGTGCCAGCAGCCACCAACAGGACCTACAAAGGGAGTTCGCTGAAGCTTTCTTT
size: NA
V: TRBV14
J: TRBJ1-1
D: NA

CDR3: CASSQDLARGDGNSPLHF
DNA: TGCGCCAGCAGCCAAGATCTCGCCAGGGGGGATGGTAATTCACCCCTCCACTTT
size: NA
V: TRBV4-3
J: TRBJ1-6
D: TRBD1

CDR3: CASSRDVNGYTF
DNA: TGTGCCAGCAGCCGGGACGTCAATGGCTACACCTTC
size: few
V: TRBV7-9
J: TRBJ1-2
D: NA

CDR3: CASLLQGWADTEAFF
DNA: TGTGCCAGCTTACTACAGGGTTGGGCAGACACTGAAGCTTTCTTT
size: NA
V: TRBV25-1
J: TRBJ1-1
D: NA

CDR3: CATKEGYSSGAHEQFF
DNA: TGTGCCACCAAAGAGGGGTATTCTAGCGGAGCCCATGAGCAGTTCTTC
size: once
V: TRBV25-1
J: TRBJ2-1
D: TRBD2

CDR3: CASSYFSGSNTGELFF
DNA: TGTGCCAGTAGCTACTTTAGCGGGAGTAACACCGGGGAGCTGTTTTTT
size: NA
V: TRBV19
J: TRBJ2-2
D: TRBD2

CDR3: CAIRGTDFNYGYTF
DNA: TGTGCCATCAGAGGGACGGACTTTAACTATGGCTACACCTTC
size: once
V: TRBV10-3
J: TRBJ1-2
D: NA

CDR3: CALYRGGGYTF
DNA: TGTGCCCTATACCGGGGAGGTGGCTACACCTTC
size: NA
V: TRBV30
J: TRBJ1-2
D: NA

CDR3: CASSLLLSGTGASYEQYF
DNA: TGTGCCAGCAGCTTATTGCTCTCCGGGACAGGAGCCTCCTACGAGCAGTACTTC
size: NA
V: TRBV11-2
J: TRBJ2-7
D: TRBD1

CDR3: CASSQVSGGPSYNEQFF
DNA: TGTGCCAGCAGCCAAGTGAGTGGCGGTCCCTCCTACAATGAGCAGTTCTTC
size: NA
V: TRBV14
J: TRBJ2-1
D: NA

CDR3: CASSLVYTGGPGDTQYF
DNA: TGTGCCAGCAGCTTAGTTTATACGGGAGGGCCCGGAGATACGCAGTATTTT
size: NA
V: TRBV7-2
J: TRBJ2-3
D: TRBD2

CDR3: CASSDIRGSGTATDTQYF
DNA: TGTGCCAGCAGTGATATCCGGGGTTCCGGGACTGCAACAGATACGCAGTATTTT
size: NA
V: TRBV25-1
J: TRBJ2-3
D: NA

CDR3: CASSITRETEAFF
DNA: TGTGCCAGTAGTATCACCCGGGAGACTGAAGCTTTCTTT
size: NA
V: TRBV19
J: TRBJ1-1
D: NA

CDR3: CASSPRGEASNEQFF
DNA: TGTGCCAGCAGCCCCCGGGGGGAAGCGTCAAATGAGCAGTTCTTC
size: NA
V: TRBV11-2
J: TRBJ2-1
D: TRBD2

CDR3: CASSLGGAAGAYYEQYF
DNA: TGTGCCAGCAGCTTGGGGGGCGCGGCAGGCGCTTACTACGAGCAGTACTTC
size: NA
V: TRBV5-4
J: TRBJ2-7
D: NA

CDR3: CASSPRTVDNSPLHF
DNA: TGCGCCAGCAGCCCGAGAACAGTAGATAATTCACCCCTCCACTTT
size: NA
V: TRBV5-1
J: TRBJ1-6
D: NA